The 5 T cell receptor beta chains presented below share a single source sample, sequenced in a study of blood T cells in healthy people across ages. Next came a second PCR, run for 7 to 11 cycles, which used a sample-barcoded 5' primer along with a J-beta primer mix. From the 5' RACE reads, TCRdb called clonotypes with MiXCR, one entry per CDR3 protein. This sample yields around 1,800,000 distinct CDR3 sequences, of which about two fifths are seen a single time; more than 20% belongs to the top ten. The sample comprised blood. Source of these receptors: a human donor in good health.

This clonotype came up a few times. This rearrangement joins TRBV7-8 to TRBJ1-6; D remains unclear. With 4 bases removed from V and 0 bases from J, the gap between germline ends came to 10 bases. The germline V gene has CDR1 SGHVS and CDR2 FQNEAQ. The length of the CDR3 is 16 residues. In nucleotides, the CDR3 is TGTGCCAGCAGCTCGACTGTCAGCTCCTATAATTCACCCCTCCACTTT. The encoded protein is CASSSTVSSYNSPLHF.

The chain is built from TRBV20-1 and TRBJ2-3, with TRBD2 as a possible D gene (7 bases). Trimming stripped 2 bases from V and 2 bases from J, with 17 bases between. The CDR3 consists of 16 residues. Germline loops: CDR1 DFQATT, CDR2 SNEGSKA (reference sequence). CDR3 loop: CSARLRGRGTTDTQYF. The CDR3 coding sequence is TGCAGTGCTAGACTCCGGGGGAGGGGGACCACAGATACGCAGTATTTT.

CDR3 sequence reads: CASSYGTAEETQYF. In DNA, the CDR3 is TGTGCCAGCAGTTACGGGACGGCAGAAGAGACCCAGTACTTC. The J gene is TRBJ2-5, the V gene TRBV12-3 or TRBV12-4; D may match TRBD1 or TRBD2 (5 bases each). CDR3 size: 14 residues. The germline V and J ends were trimmed by 4 bases and 3 bases, with 12 bases remaining between them.

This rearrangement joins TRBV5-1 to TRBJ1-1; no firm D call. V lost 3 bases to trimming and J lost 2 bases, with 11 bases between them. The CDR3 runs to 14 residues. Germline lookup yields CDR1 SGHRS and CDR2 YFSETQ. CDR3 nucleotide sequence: TGCGCCAGCAGCTGGGGAAACATTAACACTGAAGCTTTCTTT. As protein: CASSWGNINTEAFF.

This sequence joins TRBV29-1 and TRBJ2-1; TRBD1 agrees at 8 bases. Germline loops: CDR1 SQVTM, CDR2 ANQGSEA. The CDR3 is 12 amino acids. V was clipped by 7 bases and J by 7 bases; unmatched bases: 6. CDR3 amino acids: CSESTGVNEQFF. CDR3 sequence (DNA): TGCAGCGAGTCGACAGGGGTTAATGAGCAGTTCTTC.